A single sample is the source of the 5 T cell receptor beta chains below, sequenced in a study of neurological immune-mediated disorders. Indicated time point: longitudinal time-point 1 (baseline). TCRdb redid the calling of the 5' RACE reads with MiXCR, one entry per CDR3 protein. The data hold about 57,000 distinct CDR3 sequences, with over 8.5% observed a single time. Sequencing was carried out using PBMCs. The receptors shown here come from a male donor with HTLV-1-associated myelopathy (HAM/TSP).

There are a few counts of this clonotype. An end of the junction does not agree with germline; a read error may underlie this. The chain combines TRBV20-1 with TRBJ1-5; D may be TRBD1 (5 bases). This CDR3 region has 14 residues. CDR1 is DFQATT, CDR2 SNEGSKA, per germline (reference sequence). CDR3 in amino acids: CCARKDTLGQPQHF. For the CDR3, the DNA is TGCTGTGCTAGAAAGGACACGCTAGGCCAGCCCCAGCATTTT.

This clonotype came up many times. V and J are TRBV15 and TRBJ1-2, with D perhaps matching TRBD1 (5 bases). The CDR3 has 15 amino acids. Germline values: CDR1 LNHNV, CDR2 YYDKDF (reference sequence). Trimming left V 0 bases short and J 8 bases short, with 16 bases between. CDR3 nucleotides: TGTGCCACCAGCAGAGATCGTGGAGGGACTGTAGGCTACACCTTC. Residues: CATSRDRGGTVGYTF. The entire variable domain, with the rest obtained from reference TRBV15 and TRBJ1-2, is as follows: DAMVIQNPRYQVTQFGKPVTLSCSQTLNHNVMYWYQQKSSQAPKLLFHYYDKDFNNEADTPDNFQSRRPNTSFCFLDIRSPGLGDTAMYLCATSRDRGGTVGYTFGSGTRLTVV.

There are many counts of this clonotype. The CDR3 loop reads CASSPTVGDTGELFF. In nucleotides, the CDR3 is TGCGCCAGCAGTCCGACAGTGGGGGACACCGGGGAGCTGTTTTTT. The chain uses TRBV10-1 and TRBJ2-2; either TRBD1 or TRBD2 may supply D (5 bases each). Per the germline V gene, CDR1 is WNHNN and CDR2 is SYGVQD (reference sequence). V gave up 5 bases and J gave up 3 bases, with 13 bases separating them. This CDR3 is 15 amino acids long.

At least ten counts were recorded for this clonotype. V and J are TRBV5-1 and TRBJ2-1; D remains unclear. The CDR3 sequence is 14 residues long. Germline CDR1 reads SGHRS; CDR2 reads YFSETQ. V dropped 2 bases and J dropped 7 bases, with 13 bases sitting between them. The CDR3 DNA sequence: TGCGCCAGCAGCTTTCCCGAGACCCCGAATGAGCAGTTCTTC. It yields the protein CASSFPETPNEQFF.

This clonotype appeared many times. V usage is TRBV27 and J usage is TRBJ2-7; 11 nucleotides match TRBD1. Germline-derived CDR1 and CDR2 are MNHEY and SMNVEV (reference sequence). The trim removed 5 bases at V and 4 bases at J, leaving 7 bases unmatched. CDR3 size: 15 residues. CDR3 in amino acids: CASSVRTGGWYEQYF. The CDR3 DNA reads as TGTGCCAGCAGTGTTCGGACAGGGGGCTGGTACGAGCAGTACTTC.